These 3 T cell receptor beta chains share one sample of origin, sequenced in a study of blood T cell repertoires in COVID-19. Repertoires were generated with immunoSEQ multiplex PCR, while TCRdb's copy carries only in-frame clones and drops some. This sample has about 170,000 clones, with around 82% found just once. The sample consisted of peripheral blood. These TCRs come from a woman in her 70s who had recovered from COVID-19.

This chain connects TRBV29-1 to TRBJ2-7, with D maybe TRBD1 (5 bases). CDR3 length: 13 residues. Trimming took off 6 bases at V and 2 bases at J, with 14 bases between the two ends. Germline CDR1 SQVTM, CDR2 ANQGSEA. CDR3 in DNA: TGCAGCGTCGGACCACGGACACCCTACGAGCAGTACTTC. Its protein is CSVGPRTPYEQYF.

The CDR3 protein is CASSFGDRTYGYTF. CDR3 nucleotide sequence: TGTGCCAGCAGTTTCGGCGACAGGACCTATGGCTACACCTTC. The chain links TRBV28 to TRBJ1-2; TRBD1 is a possible D gene (6 bases). Trimming removed 3 bases from V and 4 bases from J, with 12 bases in between. The CDR3 extends over 14 amino acids. The germline CDR1 and CDR2 sequences are MDHEN and SYDVKM.

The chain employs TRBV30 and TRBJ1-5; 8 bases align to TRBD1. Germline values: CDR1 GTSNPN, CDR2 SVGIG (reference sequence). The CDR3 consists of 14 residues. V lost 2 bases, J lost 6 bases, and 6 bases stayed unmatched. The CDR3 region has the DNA TGTGCCTGGAGTAGGGCAGGGGGCAGTCAGCCCCAGCATTTT. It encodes CAWSRAGGSQPQHF.